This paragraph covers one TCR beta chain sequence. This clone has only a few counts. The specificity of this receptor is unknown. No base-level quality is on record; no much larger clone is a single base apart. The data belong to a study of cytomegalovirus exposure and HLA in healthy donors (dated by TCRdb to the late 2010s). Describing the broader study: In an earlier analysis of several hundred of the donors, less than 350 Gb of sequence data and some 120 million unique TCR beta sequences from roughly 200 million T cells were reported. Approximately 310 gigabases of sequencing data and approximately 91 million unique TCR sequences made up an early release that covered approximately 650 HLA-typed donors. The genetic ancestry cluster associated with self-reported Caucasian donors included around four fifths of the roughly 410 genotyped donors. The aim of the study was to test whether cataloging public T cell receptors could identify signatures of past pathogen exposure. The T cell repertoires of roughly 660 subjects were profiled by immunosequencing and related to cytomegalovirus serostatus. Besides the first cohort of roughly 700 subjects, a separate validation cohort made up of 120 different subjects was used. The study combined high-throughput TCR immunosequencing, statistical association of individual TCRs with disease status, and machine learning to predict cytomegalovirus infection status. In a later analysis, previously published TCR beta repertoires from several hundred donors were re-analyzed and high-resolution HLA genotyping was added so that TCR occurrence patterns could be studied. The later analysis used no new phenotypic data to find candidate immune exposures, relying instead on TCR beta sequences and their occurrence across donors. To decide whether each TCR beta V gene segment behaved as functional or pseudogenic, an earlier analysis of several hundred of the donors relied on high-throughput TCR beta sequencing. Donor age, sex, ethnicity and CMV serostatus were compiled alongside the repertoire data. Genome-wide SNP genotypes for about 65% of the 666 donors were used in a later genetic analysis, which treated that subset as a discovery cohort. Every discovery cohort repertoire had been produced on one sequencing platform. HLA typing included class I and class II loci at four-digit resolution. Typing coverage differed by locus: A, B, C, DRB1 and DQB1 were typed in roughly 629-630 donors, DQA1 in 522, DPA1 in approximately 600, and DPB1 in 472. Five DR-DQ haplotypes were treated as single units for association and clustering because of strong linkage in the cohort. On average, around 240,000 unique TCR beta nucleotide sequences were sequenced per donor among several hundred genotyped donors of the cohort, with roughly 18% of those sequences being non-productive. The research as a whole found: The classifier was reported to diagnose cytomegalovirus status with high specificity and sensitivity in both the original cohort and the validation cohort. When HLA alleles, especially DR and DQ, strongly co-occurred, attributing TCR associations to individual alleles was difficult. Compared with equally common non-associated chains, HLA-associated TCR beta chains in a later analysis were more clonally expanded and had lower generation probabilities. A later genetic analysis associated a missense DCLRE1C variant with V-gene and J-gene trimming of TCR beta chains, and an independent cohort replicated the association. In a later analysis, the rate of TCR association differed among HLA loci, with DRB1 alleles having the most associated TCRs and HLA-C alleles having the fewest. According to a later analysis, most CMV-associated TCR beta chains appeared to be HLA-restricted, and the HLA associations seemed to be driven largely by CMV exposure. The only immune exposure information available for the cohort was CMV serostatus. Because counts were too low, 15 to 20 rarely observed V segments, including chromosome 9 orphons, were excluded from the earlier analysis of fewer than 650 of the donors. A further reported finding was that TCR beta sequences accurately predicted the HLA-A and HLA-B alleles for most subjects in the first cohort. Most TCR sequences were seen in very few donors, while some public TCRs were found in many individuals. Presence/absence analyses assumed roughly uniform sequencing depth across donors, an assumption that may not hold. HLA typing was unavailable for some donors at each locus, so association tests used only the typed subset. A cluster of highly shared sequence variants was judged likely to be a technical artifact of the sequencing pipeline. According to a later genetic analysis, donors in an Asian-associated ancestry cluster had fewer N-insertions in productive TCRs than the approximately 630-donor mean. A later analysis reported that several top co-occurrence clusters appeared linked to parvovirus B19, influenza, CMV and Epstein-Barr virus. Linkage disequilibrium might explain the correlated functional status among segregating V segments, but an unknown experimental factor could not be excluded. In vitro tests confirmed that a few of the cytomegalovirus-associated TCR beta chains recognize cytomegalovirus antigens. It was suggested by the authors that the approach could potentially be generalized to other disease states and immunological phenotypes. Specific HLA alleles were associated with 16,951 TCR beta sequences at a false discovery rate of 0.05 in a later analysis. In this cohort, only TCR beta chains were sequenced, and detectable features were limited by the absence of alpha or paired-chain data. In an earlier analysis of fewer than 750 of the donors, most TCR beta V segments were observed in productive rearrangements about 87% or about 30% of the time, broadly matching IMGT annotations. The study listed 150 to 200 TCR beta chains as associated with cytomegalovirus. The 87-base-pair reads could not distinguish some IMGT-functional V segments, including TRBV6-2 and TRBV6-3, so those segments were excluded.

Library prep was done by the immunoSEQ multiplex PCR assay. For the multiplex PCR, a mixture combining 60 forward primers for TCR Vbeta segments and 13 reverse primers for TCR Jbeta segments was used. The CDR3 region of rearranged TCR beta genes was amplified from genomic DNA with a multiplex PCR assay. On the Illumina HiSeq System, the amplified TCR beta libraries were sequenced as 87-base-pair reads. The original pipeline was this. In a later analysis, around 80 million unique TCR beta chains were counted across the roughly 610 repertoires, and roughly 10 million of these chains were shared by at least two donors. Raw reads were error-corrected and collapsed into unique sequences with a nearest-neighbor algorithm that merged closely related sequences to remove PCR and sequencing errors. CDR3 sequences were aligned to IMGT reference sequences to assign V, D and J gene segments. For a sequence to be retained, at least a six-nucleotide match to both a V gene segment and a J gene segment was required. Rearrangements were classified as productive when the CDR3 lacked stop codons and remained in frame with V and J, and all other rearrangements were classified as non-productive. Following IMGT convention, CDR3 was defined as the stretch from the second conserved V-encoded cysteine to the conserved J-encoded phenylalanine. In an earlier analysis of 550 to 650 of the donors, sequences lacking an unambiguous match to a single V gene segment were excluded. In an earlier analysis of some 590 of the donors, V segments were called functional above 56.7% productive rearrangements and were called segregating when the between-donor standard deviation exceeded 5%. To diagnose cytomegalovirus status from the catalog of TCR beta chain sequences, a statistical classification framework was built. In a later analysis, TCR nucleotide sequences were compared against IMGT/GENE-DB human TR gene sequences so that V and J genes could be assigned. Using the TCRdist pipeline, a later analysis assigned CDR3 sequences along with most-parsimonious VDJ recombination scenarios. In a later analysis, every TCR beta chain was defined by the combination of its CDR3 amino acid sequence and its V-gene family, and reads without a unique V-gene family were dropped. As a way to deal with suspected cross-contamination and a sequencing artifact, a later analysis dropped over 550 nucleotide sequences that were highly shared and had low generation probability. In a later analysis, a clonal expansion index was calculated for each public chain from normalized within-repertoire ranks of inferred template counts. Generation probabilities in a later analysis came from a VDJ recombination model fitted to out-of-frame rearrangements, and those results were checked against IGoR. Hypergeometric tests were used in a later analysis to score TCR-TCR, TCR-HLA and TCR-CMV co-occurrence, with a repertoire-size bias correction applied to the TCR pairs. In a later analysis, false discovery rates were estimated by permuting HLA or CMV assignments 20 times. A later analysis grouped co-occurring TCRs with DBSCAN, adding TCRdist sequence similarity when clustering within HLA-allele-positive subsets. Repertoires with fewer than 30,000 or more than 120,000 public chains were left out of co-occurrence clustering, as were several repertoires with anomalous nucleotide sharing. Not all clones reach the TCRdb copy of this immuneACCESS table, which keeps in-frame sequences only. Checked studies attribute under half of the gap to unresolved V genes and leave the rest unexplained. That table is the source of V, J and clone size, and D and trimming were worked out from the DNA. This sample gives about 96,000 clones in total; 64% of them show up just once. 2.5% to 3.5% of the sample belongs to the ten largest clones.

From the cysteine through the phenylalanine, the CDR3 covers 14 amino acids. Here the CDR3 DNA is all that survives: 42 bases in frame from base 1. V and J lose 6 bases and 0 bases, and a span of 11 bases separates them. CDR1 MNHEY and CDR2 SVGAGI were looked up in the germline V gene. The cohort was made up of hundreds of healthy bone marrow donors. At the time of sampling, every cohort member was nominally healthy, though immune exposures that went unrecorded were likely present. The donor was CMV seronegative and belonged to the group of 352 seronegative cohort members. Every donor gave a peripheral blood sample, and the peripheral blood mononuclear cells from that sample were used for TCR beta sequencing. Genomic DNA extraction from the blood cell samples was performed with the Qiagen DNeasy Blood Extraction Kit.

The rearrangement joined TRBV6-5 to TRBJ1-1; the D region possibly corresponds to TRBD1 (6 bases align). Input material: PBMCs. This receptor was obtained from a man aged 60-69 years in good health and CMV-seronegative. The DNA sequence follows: TGTGCCAGCAGAAAAGGACAGTTGAACACTGAAGCTTTCTTT. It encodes CASRKGQLNTEAFF.